The 21 T cell receptor beta chains given below trace back to one sample, sequenced in a study of T cells in Graves' hyperthyroidism and ophthalmopathy. RNA transcripts gave rise to amplified TCR beta CDR3 regions. The HTBI primer set served for first-round RT-PCR of the TCR CDR3. TCRdb fed the multiplex PCR reads into MiXCR, producing one record per CDR3 protein. Here the sample spans 410,000 or so distinct CDR3 sequences, approximately 14% being singletons. Sequencing was done on a sample of blood. The receptors originated from a man aged 18 to 30 with Graves' ophthalmopathy.

This chain joins TRBV12-3 or TRBV12-4 and TRBJ2-1, with 9 bases identical to TRBD1. Unmatched junction bases numbered 4, after V lost 3 bases and J lost 4 bases. The CDR3 consists of 15 residues. CDR3 DNA: TGTGCCAGCAGTTTCGGGACAGGGTCATACAATGAGCAGTTCTTC. Its translation: CASSFGTGSYNEQFF.

This clonotype was counted ten times or more. The rearrangement joins TRBV20-1 to TRBJ2-7; weak D call: TRBD1 (5 bases). The CDR3 contains 14 residues. V was cut by 2 bases and J by 5 bases, with 16 bases left in between. Germline V lookup: CDR1 DFQATT, CDR2 SNEGSKA (reference sequence). The CDR3 nucleotides read TGCAGTGCTAGACTCCGCCGACAGACGGACGAGCAGTACTTC. Translating it yields CSARLRRQTDEQYF.

This clonotype has just a few counts. The CDR3 coding sequence is TGTGCTAGTCCAGGGAACACCGGGGAGCTGTTTTTT. It encodes CASPGNTGELFF. This chain joins TRBV12-5 and TRBJ2-2, with unresolved D. The CDR3 contains 12 residues. CDR1 and CDR2 from the germline V gene are LGHNT and FRNRAP. The germline V and J ends were trimmed by 8 bases and 1 base, with 5 bases remaining between them.

This clonotype was counted ten times or more. The rearrangement links TRBV2 to TRBJ2-1; perhaps TRBD2 as D (6 bases). From germline, CDR1 is SNHLY and CDR2 FYNNEI. The V gene lost 4 bases and the J gene lost 5 bases, with 12 bases spanning the gap. The CDR3 consists of 14 residues. The CDR3 DNA is TGTGCCAGCAGTGTGCGGGGACTTAACAATGAGCAGTTCTTC. It yields the protein CASSVRGLNNEQFF.

J is TRBJ2-5 and V is TRBV6-5; 8 bases line up with TRBD1. The germline gives CDR1 MNHEY, CDR2 SVGAGI. V lost 0 bases and J lost 4; bases outside the gene matches: 16. CDR3 size: 19 residues. For the CDR3, the DNA is TGTGCCAGCAGTTACTCTTGGAAAGCAGGGGGCACTTTGTTAGAGACCCAGTACTTC. Translated: CASSYSWKAGGTLLETQYF.

This clonotype was observed many times. The chain carries TRBV7-9 and TRBJ1-1; no definite D call. V was pared by 11 bases and J by 0 bases, with 10 bases between. The germline CDR1 and CDR2 sequences are SEHNR and FQNEAQ (reference sequence). The CDR3 runs 12 residues. The CDR3 spells CAVTALNTEAFF. The CDR3 region has the DNA TGTGCCGTCACCGCGTTGAACACTGAAGCTTTCTTT.

This clonotype was seen repeatedly, ten times or more. This chain connects TRBV5-1 to TRBJ2-1; TRBD2 aligns across 14 bases. The CDR3 consists of 17 residues. The V gene's germline CDR1 is SGHRS and CDR2 YFSETQ. The trim removed 0 bases at V and 6 bases at J, leaving 5 bases unmatched. The CDR3 region has the DNA TGCGCCAGCAGCTTGGGGGTGACTAGCGGGAGGGGCAATGAGCAGTTCTTC. This sequence encodes CASSLGVTSGRGNEQFF.

This clonotype was counted only a few times. The chain joins TRBV20-1 to TRBJ2-5; TRBD2 is a possible D gene (6 bases). CDR3 length: 12 residues. Germline V gene lookup returns CDR1 DFQATT and CDR2 SNEGSKA (reference sequence). Trimming removed 7 bases at V and 1 base at J, with 10 bases between. The CDR3 protein is CSVWRGQETQYF. For the CDR3, the DNA is TGCAGTGTTTGGCGGGGCCAAGAGACCCAGTACTTC.

This clonotype was recorded at least ten times. The gene calls are TRBV6-1 and TRBJ2-3; D perhaps matches TRBD1 (5 bases). The CDR3 runs to 16 residues. V dropped 6 bases and J dropped 4 bases, with 20 bases sitting between them. Germline values: CDR1 MNHNS, CDR2 SASEGT. DNA for the CDR3: TGTGCCAGCAGCCGCTCCGGCCTCCCAGGGTCAGATACGCAGTATTTT. Protein: CASSRSGLPGSDTQYF.

The CDR3 DNA reads TGTGCCAGCAGCCCCCGGACTAGCGGGGGAATCACAGATACGCAGTATTTT. Its protein product is CASSPRTSGGITDTQYF. The chain joins TRBV5-5 to TRBJ2-3, with 13 bases fitting TRBD2. From germline, CDR1 is SGHKS and CDR2 YYEKEE (reference sequence). The V and J ends lost 4 bases and 2 bases, in that order; junction bases with no gene match: 7. The CDR3 is made up of 17 amino acids.

This clonotype was observed many times. This chain links TRBV28 with TRBJ2-3; D is undetermined. In germline, CDR1 is MDHEN, CDR2 SYDVKM. Trimming pared 6 bases from V and 0 bases from J, leaving 10 bases between. The CDR3 is 14 amino acids. Here the CDR3 reads CASRAVPSTDTQYF. The DNA for the CDR3 is TGTGCCAGCAGGGCCGTCCCTAGCACAGATACGCAGTATTTT.

This clonotype was counted at least ten times. The chain joins TRBV7-2 to TRBJ2-7, with TRBD1 as a possible D gene (6 bases). Germline lookup yields CDR1 SGHTA and CDR2 FQGNSA. Trimming took 6 bases from V and 2 from J, leaving 11 bases between them. The CDR3 loop spans 13 amino acids. The CDR3 nucleotides read TGTGCCAGCAGACACAGGGTCACCTACGAGCAGTACTTC. Protein: CASRHRVTYEQYF.

Regarding this clonotype: At one end the junction does not follow the germline gene, possibly because of a read error. This chain uses TRBV7-8 with TRBJ2-2, with D tentatively TRBD1 or TRBD2 (5 bases each). The CDR3 is 14 amino acids. CDR1 SGHVS and CDR2 FQNEAQ come from the germline V gene. The DNA of the CDR3 is TGTGCCAGCAGCTTATGGGGGAACACCGGGGAGCTGGTTTTT. This encodes CASSLWGNTGELVF.

CDR3: CASNNVWIGRQETQYF. CDR3 DNA: TGTGCCAGCAATAATGTTTGGATAGGGAGGCAAGAGACCCAGTACTTC. V gene TRBV27 combines with J gene TRBJ2-5, with D possibly TRBD2 on 6 matching bases. The germline V and J ends were trimmed by 7 bases and 2 bases, with 20 bases remaining between them. The germline gives CDR1 MNHEY, CDR2 SMNVEV (reference sequence). The CDR3 runs 16 residues.

V and J are TRBV2 and TRBJ2-5; 8 bases agree with TRBD1. Germline CDR1 SNHLY, CDR2 FYNNEI. Trimming took 4 bases from V and 5 from J; bases not matched to a gene: 6. The CDR3 extends over 14 amino acids. CDR3 sequence reads: CASSAPGGGETQYF. The CDR3, as DNA: TGTGCCAGCAGTGCACCAGGGGGCGGTGAGACCCAGTACTTC.

Only a few counts were recorded for this clonotype. J is TRBJ1-5 and V is TRBV27; possibly TRBD1 for D (5 bases). V was cut by 1 base and J by 8 bases, with 18 bases left in between. CDR3 length equals 16 residues. Germline V gene lookup returns CDR1 MNHEY and CDR2 SMNVEV (reference sequence). The CDR3 is CASSLYPPLWGEPQHF. CDR3 DNA: TGTGCCAGCAGTTTATACCCCCCTTTGTGGGGGGAGCCCCAGCATTTT.

The chain links TRBV12-5 to TRBJ1-1, with D unresolved. CDR3 length equals 15 residues. V was clipped by 4 bases and J by 0 bases, with 12 bases between them. Germline V gene data show CDR1 as LGHNT and CDR2 as FRNRAP. The CDR3 bases are TGTGCTAGTGGTTCCCCGGTGCAGCTGAACACTGAAGCTTTCTTT. Translating it yields CASGSPVQLNTEAFF. The full variable domain, rest sourced from reference TRBV12-5 and TRBJ1-1, is DARVTQTPRHKVTEMGQEVTMRCQPILGHNTVFWYRQTMMQGLELLAYFRNRAPLDDSGMPKDRFSAEMPDATLATLKIQPSEPRDSAVYFCASGSPVQLNTEAFFGQGTRLTVV.

This chain uses TRBV9 with TRBJ2-5; 7 nucleotides match TRBD1. The CDR3 has 13 residues. Trimming took 7 bases from V and 5 from J; bases not matched to a gene: 8. Germline CDR1 reads SGDLS; CDR2 reads YYNGEE. The CDR3 DNA is TGTGCCAGCCGAGACAGGGAAGGGGAGACCCAGTACTTC. Protein product: CASRDREGETQYF.

This clonotype was observed once. The chain uses TRBV4-1 and TRBJ2-5; D is uncertain. CDR3 size: 13 residues. Germline-derived CDR1 and CDR2 are MGHRA and YSYEKL. The germline V and J ends were trimmed by 3 bases and 4 bases, with 9 bases remaining between them. The CDR3 loop is CASSQPGPETQYF. In nucleotides, the CDR3 is TGCGCCAGCAGCCAGCCCGGGCCAGAGACCCAGTACTTC.

This clonotype was seen many times. The V gene is TRBV3-1, the J gene TRBJ2-4, with 7 bases fitting TRBD2. CDR3 length: 14 amino acids. V lost 4 bases to trimming and J lost 1 base; unmatched junction nucleotides: 1. Germline V gene sequence: CDR1 LGHDT, CDR2 YNNKEL (reference sequence). CDR3 protein: CASSPGGAKNIQYF. Written as DNA, the CDR3 is TGTGCCAGCAGCCCCGGGGGGGCCAAAAACATTCAGTACTTC.

This clonotype was found many times. CDR3 nucleotide sequence: TGTGCCAGCAGTTACCGGCACCTTAGCAATCAGCCCCAGCATTTT. This translates into CASSYRHLSNQPQHF. V gene TRBV6-2 or TRBV6-3 combines with J gene TRBJ1-5; no definite D call. Germline V gives CDR1 MNHEY, CDR2 SVGEGT. Trimming removed 2 bases at V and 0 bases at J, with 8 bases between. The CDR3 covers 15 residues.